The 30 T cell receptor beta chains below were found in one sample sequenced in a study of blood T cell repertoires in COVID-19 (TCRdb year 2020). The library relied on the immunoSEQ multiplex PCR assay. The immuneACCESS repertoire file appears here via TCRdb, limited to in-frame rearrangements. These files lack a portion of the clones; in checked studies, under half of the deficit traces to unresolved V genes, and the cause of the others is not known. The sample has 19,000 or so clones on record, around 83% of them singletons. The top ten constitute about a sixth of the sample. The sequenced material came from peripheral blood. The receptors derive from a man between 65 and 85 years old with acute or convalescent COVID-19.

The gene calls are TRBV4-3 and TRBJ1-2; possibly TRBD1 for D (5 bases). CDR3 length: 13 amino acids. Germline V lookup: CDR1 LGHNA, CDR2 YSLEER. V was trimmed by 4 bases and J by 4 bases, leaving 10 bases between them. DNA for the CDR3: TGCGCCAGCAGCCTGGGGGGGGTCTATGGCTACACCTTC. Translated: CASSLGGVYGYTF.

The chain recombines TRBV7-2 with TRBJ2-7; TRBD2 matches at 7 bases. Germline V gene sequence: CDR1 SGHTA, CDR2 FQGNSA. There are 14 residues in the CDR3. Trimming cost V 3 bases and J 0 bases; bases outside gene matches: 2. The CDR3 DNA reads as TGTGCCAGCAGCTTTCGGACTAGCTCCTACGAGCAGTACTTC. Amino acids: CASSFRTSSYEQYF.

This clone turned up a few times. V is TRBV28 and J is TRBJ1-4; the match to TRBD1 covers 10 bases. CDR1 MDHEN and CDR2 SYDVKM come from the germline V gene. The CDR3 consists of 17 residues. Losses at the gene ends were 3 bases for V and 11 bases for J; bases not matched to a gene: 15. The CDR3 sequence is CASSFPRVGTGDMKLFF. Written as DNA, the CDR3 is TGTGCCAGCAGTTTCCCCAGAGTCGGGACAGGGGATATGAAACTGTTTTTT.

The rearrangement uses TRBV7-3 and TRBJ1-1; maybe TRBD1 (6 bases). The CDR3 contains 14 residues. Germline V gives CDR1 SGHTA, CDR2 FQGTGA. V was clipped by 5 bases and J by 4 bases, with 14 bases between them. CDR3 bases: TGTGCCAGCAGCCCACAGGGTAGTGCCACTGAAGCTTTCTTT. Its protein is CASSPQGSATEAFF.

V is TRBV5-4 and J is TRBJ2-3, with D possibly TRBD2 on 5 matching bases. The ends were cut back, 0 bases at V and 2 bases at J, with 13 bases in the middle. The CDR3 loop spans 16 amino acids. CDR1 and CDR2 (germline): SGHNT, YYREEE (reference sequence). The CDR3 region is CASSLAERASTDTQYF. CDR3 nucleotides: TGTGCCAGCAGCTTGGCCGAGAGGGCATCCACAGATACGCAGTATTTT.

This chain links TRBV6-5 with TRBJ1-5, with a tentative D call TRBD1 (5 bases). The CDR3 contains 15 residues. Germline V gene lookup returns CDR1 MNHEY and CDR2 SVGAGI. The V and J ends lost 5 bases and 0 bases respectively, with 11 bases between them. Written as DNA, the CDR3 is TGTGCCAGCAGTCCCACAGGATATAGCAATCAGCCCCAGCATTTT. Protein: CASSPTGYSNQPQHF.

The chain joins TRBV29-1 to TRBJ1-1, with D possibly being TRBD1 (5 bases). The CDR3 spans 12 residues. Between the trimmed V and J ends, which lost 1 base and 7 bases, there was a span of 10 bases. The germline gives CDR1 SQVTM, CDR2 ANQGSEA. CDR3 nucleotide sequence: TGCAGCGTTGAAGCTACACAGGATGAAGCTTTCTTT. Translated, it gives CSVEATQDEAFF.

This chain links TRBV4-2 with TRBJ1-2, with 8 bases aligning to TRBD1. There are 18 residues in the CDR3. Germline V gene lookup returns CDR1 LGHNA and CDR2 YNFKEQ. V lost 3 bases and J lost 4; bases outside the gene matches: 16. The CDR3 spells CASSHLPPDREYFYGYTF. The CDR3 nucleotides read TGTGCCAGCAGCCACCTACCCCCGGACAGGGAATATTTCTATGGCTACACCTTC.

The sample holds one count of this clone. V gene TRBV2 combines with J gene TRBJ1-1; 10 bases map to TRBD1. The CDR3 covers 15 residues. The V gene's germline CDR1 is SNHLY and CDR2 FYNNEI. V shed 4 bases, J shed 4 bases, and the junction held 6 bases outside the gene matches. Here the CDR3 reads CASSGTGGVTTEAFF. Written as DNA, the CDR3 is TGTGCCAGCAGTGGGACAGGGGGGGTTACCACTGAAGCTTTCTTT. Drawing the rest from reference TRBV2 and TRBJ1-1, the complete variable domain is EPEVTQTPSHQVTQMGQEVILRCVPISNHLYFYWYRQILGQKVEFLVSFYNNEISEKSEIFDDQFSVERPDGSNFTLKIRSTKLEDSAMYFCASSGTGGVTTEAFFGQGTRLTVV.

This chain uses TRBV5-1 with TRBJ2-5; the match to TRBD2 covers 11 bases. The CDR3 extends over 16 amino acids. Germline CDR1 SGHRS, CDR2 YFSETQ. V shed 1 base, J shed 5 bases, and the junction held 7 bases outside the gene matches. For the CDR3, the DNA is TGCGCCAGCAGCTTGTCACTAGCGGGAGCCCTCGAGACCCAGTACTTC. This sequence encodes CASSLSLAGALETQYF.

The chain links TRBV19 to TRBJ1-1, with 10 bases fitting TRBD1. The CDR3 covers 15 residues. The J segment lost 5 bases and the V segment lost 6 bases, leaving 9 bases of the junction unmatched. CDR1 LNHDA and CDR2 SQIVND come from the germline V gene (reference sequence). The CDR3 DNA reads TGTGCCAGTAGAACTACGGACAGGGGGGGGACTGAAGCTTTCTTT. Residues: CASRTTDRGGTEAFF.

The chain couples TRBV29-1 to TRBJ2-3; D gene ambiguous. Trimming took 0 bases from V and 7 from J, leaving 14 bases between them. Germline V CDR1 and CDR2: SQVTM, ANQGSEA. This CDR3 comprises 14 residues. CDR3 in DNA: TGCAGCGTTGAAGATGTCCAGGTCCGGAATACGCAGTATTTT. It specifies CSVEDVQVRNTQYF.

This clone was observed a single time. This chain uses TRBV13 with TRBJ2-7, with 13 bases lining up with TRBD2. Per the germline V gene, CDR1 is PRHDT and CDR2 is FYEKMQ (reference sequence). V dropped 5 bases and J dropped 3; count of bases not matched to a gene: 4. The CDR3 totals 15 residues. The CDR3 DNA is TGTGCCAGCAGCGTCGGGACTAGCGGGAACTACGAGCAGTACTTC. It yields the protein CASSVGTSGNYEQYF.

The CDR3 DNA is TGTGCCAGCAGCTTAGTCCGGACACCCCTAGGAGAGACCCAGTACTTC. Translated, it gives CASSLVRTPLGETQYF. V gene TRBV11-2 combines with J gene TRBJ2-5; D may be TRBD1 (5 bases). Germline CDR1 reads SGHAT; CDR2 reads FQNNGV. The V end lost 1 base, the J end lost 4 bases, and 16 bases lay between the germline ends. The CDR3 has 16 residues.

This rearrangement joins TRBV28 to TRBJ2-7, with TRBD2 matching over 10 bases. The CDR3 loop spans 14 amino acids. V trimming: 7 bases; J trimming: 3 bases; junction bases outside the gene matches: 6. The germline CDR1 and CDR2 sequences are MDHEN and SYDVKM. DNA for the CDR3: TGTGCCAGCACAGGGGCTAGCGGGAGCTACGAGCAGTACTTC. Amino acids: CASTGASGSYEQYF. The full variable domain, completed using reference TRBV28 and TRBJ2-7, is DVKVTQSSRYLVKRTGEKVFLECVQDMDHENMFWYRQDPGLGLRLIYFSYDVKMKEKGDIPEGYSVSREKKERFSLILESASTNQTSMYLCASTGASGSYEQYFGPGTRLTVT.

The CDR3 region has the DNA TGTGCCAGTAGTATAGGGTCCGGGAGCGGGGAGCTGTTTTTT. Translated, it gives CASSIGSGSGELFF. The chain links TRBV19 to TRBJ2-2, with D maybe TRBD2 (6 bases). The germline V and J ends were trimmed by 1 base and 7 bases, with 10 bases remaining between them. The CDR3 has 14 amino acids. Per germline, CDR1 LNHDA and CDR2 SQIVND (reference sequence).

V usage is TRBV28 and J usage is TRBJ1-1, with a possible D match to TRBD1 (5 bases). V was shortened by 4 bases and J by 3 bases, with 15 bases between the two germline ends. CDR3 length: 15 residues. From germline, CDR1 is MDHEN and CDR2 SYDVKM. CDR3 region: CASSSPGGKDTEAFF. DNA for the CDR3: TGTGCCAGCAGTTCCCCCGGGGGGAAGGACACTGAAGCTTTCTTT.

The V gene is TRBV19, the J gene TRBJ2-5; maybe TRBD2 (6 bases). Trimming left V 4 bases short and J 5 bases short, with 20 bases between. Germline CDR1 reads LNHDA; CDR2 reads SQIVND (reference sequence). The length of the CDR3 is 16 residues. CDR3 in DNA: TGTGCCAGTAGTACCCCGCTCCGGGGGAGTCGTGAGACCCAGTACTTC. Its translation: CASSTPLRGSRETQYF.

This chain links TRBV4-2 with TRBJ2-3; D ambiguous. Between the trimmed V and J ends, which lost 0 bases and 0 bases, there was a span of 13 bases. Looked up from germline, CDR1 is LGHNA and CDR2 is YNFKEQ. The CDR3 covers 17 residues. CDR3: CASSQDLRYWSTDTQYF. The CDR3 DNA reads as TGTGCCAGCAGCCAAGATCTGAGGTATTGGAGCACAGATACGCAGTATTTT.

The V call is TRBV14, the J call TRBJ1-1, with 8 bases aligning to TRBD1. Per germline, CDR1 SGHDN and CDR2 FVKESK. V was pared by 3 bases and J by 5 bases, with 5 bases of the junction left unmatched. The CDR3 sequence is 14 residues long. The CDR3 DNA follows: TGTGCCAGCAGCCATGGGCAGGGGGCAACTGAAGCTTTCTTT. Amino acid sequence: CASSHGQGATEAFF.

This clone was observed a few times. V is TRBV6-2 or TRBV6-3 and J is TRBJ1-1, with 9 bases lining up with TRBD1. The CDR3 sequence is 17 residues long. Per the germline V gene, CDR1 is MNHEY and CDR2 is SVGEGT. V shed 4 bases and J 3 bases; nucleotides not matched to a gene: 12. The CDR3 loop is CASSSLGTGYGDTEAFF. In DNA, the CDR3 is TGTGCCAGCAGTTCGCTCGGGACAGGGTACGGGGACACTGAAGCTTTCTTT.

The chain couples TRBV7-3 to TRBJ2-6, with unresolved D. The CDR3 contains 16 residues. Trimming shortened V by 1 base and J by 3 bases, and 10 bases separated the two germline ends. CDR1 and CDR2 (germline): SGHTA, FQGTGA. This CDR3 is CASSLNRPSGANVLTF. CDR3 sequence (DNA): TGTGCCAGCAGCTTAAATAGACCTAGTGGGGCCAACGTCCTGACTTTC.

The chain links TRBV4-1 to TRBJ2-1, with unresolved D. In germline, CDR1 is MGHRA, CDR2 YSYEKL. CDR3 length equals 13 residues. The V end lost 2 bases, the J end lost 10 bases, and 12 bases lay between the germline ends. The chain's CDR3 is CASSQPERREQFF. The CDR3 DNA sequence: TGCGCCAGCAGCCAACCCGAACGTCGGGAGCAGTTCTTC.

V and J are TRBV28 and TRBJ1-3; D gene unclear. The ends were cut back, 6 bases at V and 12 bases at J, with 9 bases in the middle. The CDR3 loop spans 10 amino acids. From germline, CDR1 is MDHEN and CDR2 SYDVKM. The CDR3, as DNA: TGTGCCAGCAGCCGTTATAGCATATATTTT. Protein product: CASSRYSIYF.

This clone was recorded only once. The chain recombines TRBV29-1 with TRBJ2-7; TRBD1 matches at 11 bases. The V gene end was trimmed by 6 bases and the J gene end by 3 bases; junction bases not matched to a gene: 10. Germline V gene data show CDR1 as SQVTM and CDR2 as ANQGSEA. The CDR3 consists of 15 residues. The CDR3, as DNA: TGCAGCGTGGTTAGCCGGGACAGGGGGGACTACGAGCAGTACTTC. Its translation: CSVVSRDRGDYEQYF.

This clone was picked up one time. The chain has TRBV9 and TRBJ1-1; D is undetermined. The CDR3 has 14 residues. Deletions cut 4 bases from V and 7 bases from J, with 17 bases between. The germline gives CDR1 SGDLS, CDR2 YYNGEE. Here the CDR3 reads CASSFSGRTDEAFF. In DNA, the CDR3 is TGTGCCAGCAGCTTCTCGGGGAGGACCGATGAAGCTTTCTTT.

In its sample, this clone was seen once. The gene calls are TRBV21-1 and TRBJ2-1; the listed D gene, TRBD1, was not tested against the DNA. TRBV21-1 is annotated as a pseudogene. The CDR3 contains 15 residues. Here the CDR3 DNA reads TGTGCCAGCAGAAGTGAACAGAGCCAAGACAATGAGCAGTTCTTC. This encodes CASRSEQSQDNEQFF.

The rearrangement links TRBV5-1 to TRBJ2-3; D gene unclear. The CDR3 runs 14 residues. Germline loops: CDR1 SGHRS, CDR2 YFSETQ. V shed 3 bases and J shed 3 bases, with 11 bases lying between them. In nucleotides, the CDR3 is TGCGCCAGCAGCTCCGGAGTGATGACAGATACGCAGTATTTT. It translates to CASSSGVMTDTQYF.

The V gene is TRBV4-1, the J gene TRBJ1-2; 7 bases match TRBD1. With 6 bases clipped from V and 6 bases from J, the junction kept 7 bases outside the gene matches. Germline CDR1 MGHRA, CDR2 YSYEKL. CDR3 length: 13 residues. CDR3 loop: CASRLGQHDGYTF. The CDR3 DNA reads TGCGCCAGCAGGTTGGGACAGCATGATGGCTACACCTTC.

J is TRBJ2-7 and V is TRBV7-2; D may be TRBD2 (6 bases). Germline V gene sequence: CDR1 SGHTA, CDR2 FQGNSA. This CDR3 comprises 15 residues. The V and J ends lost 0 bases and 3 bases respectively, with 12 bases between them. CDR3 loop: CASSLAGQDYYEQYF. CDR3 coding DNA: TGTGCCAGCAGCTTAGCTGGGCAGGACTACTACGAGCAGTACTTC. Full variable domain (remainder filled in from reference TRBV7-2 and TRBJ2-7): GAGVSQSPSNKVTEKGKDVELRCDPISGHTALYWYRQSLGQGLEFLIYFQGNSAPDKSGLPSDRFSAERTGGSVSTLTIQRTQQEDSAVYLCASSLAGQDYYEQYFGPGTRLTVT.